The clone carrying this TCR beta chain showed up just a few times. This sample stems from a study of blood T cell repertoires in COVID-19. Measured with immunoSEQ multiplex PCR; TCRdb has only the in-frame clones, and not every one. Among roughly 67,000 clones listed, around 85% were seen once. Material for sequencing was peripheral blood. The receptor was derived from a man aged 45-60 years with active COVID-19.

The CDR3 DNA reads as TGTGCCAGCGGCGTGGACAGGGGGGACCAAGAGACCCAGTACTTC. It translates to CASGVDRGDQETQYF. The rearrangement joins TRBV2 to TRBJ2-5; 10 bases agree with TRBD1. Germline assignment: CDR1 SNHLY and CDR2 FYNNEI. This CDR3 region has 15 residues. The V gene end was trimmed by 8 bases and the J gene end by 0 bases; junction bases not matched to a gene: 6.